What follows describes a single T cell receptor (beta chain). Its antigen is not identified. The entry originates in a study of T cell repertoires in cytomegalovirus infection. Across the study: Alongside well-studied HLA-B-restricted CMV epitopes, recently identified HLA-C-restricted CMV epitopes were also used. Both a matching HLA type and CMV infection were indicated by public TCR beta signatures. Study-level results: What dominated the ex vivo response were HLA-C-restricted CMV-specific TCR beta clonotypes. Carriers of CMV plus the relevant HLA were identified by cumulative public TCR beta family frequency.

TCRdb fed the reads into MiXCR, producing one record per CDR3 protein. The sample holds 800,000 to 950,000 distinct CDR3 sequences, about 31% seen once. J lost 4 bases, V lost 4 bases, and 9 bases had no gene match. This CDR3 spans 15 amino acids. The V gene's germline CDR1 is SGHVS and CDR2 FQNEAQ. The sequence was collected from a human donor in good health (CMV status not recorded). Some clones in this sample may be carry-over from other donors' samples. The chain employs TRBV7-8 and TRBJ1-2; 7 bases are shared with TRBD1. This material consisted of cultured CD8+ T cells from PBMCs, taken from culture after CMV antigen stimulation. The CDR3 DNA reads TGTGCCAGCAGCTACCGGGACAGTGACTCCTATGGCTACACCTTC. Its translation: CASSYRDSDSYGYTF. Variable domain in full (rest from reference TRBV7-8 and TRBJ1-2): GAGVSQSPRYKVAKRGQDVALRCDPISGHVSLFWYQQALGQGPEFLTYFQNEAQLDKSGLPSDRFFAERPEGSVSTLKIQRTQQEDSAVYLCASSYRDSDSYGYTFGSGTRLTVV.